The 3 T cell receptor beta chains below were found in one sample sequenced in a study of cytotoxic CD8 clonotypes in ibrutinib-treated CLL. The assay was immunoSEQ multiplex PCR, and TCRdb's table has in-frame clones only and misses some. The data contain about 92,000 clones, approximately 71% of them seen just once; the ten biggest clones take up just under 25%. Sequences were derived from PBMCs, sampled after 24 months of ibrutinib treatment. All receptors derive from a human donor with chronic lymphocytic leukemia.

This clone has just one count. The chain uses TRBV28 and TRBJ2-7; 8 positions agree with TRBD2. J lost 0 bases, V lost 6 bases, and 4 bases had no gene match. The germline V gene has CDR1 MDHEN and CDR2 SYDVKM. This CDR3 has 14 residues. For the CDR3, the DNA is TGTGCCAGCAGCCTCGGGGGGGCCTCCTACGAGCAGTACTTC. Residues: CASSLGGASYEQYF.

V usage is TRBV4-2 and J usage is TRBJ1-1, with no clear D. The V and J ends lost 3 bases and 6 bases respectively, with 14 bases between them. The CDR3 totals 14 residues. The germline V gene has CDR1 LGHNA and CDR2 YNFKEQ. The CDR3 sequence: CASSQKDGFAEAFF. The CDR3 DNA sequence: TGTGCCAGCAGCCAGAAGGATGGGTTCGCTGAAGCTTTCTTT.

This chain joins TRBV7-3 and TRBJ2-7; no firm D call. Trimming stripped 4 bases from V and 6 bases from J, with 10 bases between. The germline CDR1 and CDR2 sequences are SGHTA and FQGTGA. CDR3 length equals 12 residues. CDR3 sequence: CASSSKNLEQYF. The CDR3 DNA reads TGTGCCAGCAGCTCCAAAAATCTCGAGCAGTACTTC.